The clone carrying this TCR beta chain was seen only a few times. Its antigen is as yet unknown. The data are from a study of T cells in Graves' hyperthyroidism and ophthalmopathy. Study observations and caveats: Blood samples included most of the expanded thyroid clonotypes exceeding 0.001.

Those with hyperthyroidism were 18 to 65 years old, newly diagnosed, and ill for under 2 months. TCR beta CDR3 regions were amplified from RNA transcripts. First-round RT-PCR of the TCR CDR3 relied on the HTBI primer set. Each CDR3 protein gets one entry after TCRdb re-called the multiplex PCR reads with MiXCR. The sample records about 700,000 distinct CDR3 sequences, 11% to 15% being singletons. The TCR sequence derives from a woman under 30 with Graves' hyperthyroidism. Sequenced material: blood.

This CDR3 reads CASSIRINTEAFF. The CDR3 bases are TGTGCCAGTAGTATAAGGATCAACACTGAAGCTTTCTTT. V is TRBV19 and J is TRBJ1-1; D unresolved. This CDR3 region has 13 residues. V gave up 2 bases and J gave up 2 bases, with 6 bases separating them. In germline, CDR1 is LNHDA, CDR2 SQIVND (reference sequence).